This entry concerns a single TCR beta chain. Its antigen is not yet known. Nothing much larger sits one base from this clone, and base qualities are not available. In the germline V gene, CDR1 corresponds to MNHNS and CDR2 to SASEGT. From the cysteine through the phenylalanine, the CDR3 covers 15 amino acids. Of the read, only the CDR3 DNA is kept; its 45 bases are in frame from base 1. V and J are truncated by 3 bases and 4 bases respectively, leaving an intervening sequence of 13 bases. The CDR3 regions of human TCRbeta chains were analyzed by immunosequencing. Per the original workflow: TCRs in the repertoires were matched against a reference library of SARS-CoV-2-specific TCRs that had been generated with the MIRA antigen-specificity platform. Breadth was defined as the fraction of unique TCRs that were SARS-CoV-2-associated. Depth was defined as the fraction of total T cells that were SARS-CoV-2-associated. Using the MIRA data, each spike-specific TCR was assigned both to the spike region to which the TCR was reactive and to a CD4 or CD8 class. Log10-transformed breadth and depth values were compared by one-way ANOVA with Sidak's multiple comparisons tests. TCRdb stores this immuneACCESS table with in-frame sequences only. Part of the clones is absent; in the studies checked, under half of the shortfall reflects unresolved V genes, and no reason is known for the rest. The DNA was the basis for D and trimming; V, J and clone size are from that table. The sample contains fewer than 100,000 clones, more than 80% of them found a single time. The ten largest clonotypes hold approximately 11% of the sample.

The sample's time point, from its label and the paper: baseline before first vaccination. Vaccinee samples came from UK trials COV001 and COV002, including a single-blind randomized controlled phase 2/3 trial of AZD1222 (ChAdOx1 nCoV-19) in healthy adults. For TCRbeta chain sequencing, PBMC samples from trial participants were taken at day 0 and at day 28 after the second dose. The data were obtained in a study of T cell responses to AZD1222 COVID-19 vaccine (dated by TCRdb to 2020 to 2023). About the full investigation: AZD1222 recipients whose second dose came at about 4 weeks and those whose second dose came at about 12 weeks were combined into one group, since spike-specific TCR depth and breadth did not differ between the two schedules. A total of 233 trial participants underwent TCR sequencing, of whom some 210 received two doses of AZD1222 and approximately 25 received two doses of the MenACWY control vaccine. Trial participants were enrolled by age into subgroups of 18-55, 56-69 and 70-plus years, and roughly 160, 29 and 62 TCR-sequenced participants, respectively, were included in these subgroups. What the authors observed across the whole study: Most participants were white British and females outnumbered males, and the authors suggested that clonal diversity may have been underestimated. Epitopes outside the regions mutated in the B.1.351 and B.1.1.7 variants were reportedly recognized by nearly half of the unique spike-specific TCRs. The whole spike protein was spanned by vaccine-associated CD4 TCRs, and dominant responses were seen in regions 160-218 and 743-854. The 56-69-year group was small, and its depth increase did not reach significance, likely because of low power. Spike-specific TCR breadth and depth rose significantly after two AZD1222 doses compared with day 0 and with MenACWY recipients. Conclusions about previously exposed vaccinees were limited because only six AZD1222 recipients were SARS-CoV-2 seropositive at baseline. Because no day 14 peak-response samples were available, repertoires were characterized only after the peak T cell response.

The rearranged chain carries TRBV6-1 and TRBJ1-3; perhaps TRBD1 is the D gene, with 5 bases matching. The source was peripheral blood, collected on day 0 of AZD1222 vaccination. This TCR derives from an adult in good health. The CDR3 amino acid sequence is: CASSERGEGGNTIYF. The nucleotides are TGTGCCAGCAGTGAGAGAGGGGAGGGAGGAAACACCATATATTTT.